Listed below are T cell receptor beta chains from one sample, sequenced in a study of cytomegalovirus exposure and HLA in healthy donors. Produced via immunoSEQ multiplex PCR; TCRdb's table is partial and in-frame only. The sample has about 130,000 clones, around three quarters seen once; the top ten hold 2% to 3%. The sample comprised PBMCs. Every receptor here comes from a man aged 30 to 39 in good health and CMV-seronegative. Both conserved end residues are part of each CDR3. The D gene is left open where the match is weak. Clone size is stated in some rows and not others, as once, few, many or a class when expanded.

TGTGCCAGTAGTATCGGCGGGAGAGGTTACGAGCAGTACTTC CASSIGGRGYEQYF TRBD2 TRBV19 . TRBJ2-7
TGTGCCAGCAATCCCGGGACAGGGGTTTCCTACGAGCAGTACTTC CASNPGTGVSYEQYF TRBD1 TRBV27 few TRBJ2-7
TGTGCCAGCAGTTTTCTAGCGGGAGTTCTTCCCGAGCAGTACTTC CASSFLAGVLPEQYF TRBD2 TRBV27 . TRBJ2-7
TGTGCCAGCAGTTTCTTTGGCTTTGGTTCCTACGAGCAGTACTTC CASSFFGFGSYEQYF . TRBV28 . TRBJ2-7
TGTGCCAGTAGTACCCGACAGACGTACTATGGCTACACCTTC CASSTRQTYYGYTF . TRBV19 . TRBJ1-2
TGTGCCAGTACTCCGACAGGGGAAAAACAGCCCCAGCATTTT CASTPTGEKQPQHF TRBD1 TRBV19 . TRBJ1-5
TGTGCCAGCAGCGTGCTAGCGGGGGATCAAACCCAGTACTTC CASSVLAGDQTQYF TRBD2 TRBV9 . TRBJ2-5
TGTGCCAGCAGCCGGAGCGCGCGGGAGGGGAACACAGATACGCAGTATTTT CASSRSAREGNTDTQYF TRBD2 TRBV7-2 . TRBJ2-3
TGTGCCAGTAGGCCACGTAGCGGACTTCTCTCTGGGGCCAACGTCCTGACTTTC CASRPRSGLLSGANVLTF . TRBV19 . TRBJ2-6
TGTGCCAGCAGCTTAGGCCTCGGTCCGTCCCCAGAGACCCAGTACTTC CASSLGLGPSPETQYF . TRBV7-9 . TRBJ2-5
TGTGCCAGCAGCTCGAAGAGCGGAGCCCCTTACAATGAGCAGTTCTTC CASSSKSGAPYNEQFF . TRBV13 . TRBJ2-1
TGTGCCAGCAGCAAGGACAGGGGCCGAGAAGAAAAACTGTTTTTT CASSKDRGREEKLFF TRBD1 TRBV5-4 once TRBJ1-4
TGTGCCAGCTCACTCGGACTAGCGGGAGGCAATGAGCAGTTCTTC CASSLGLAGGNEQFF TRBD2 TRBV18 . TRBJ2-1
TGTGCCAGCTCACCAGCGGGACTCTACGAGCAGTACTTC CASSPAGLYEQYF . TRBV18 few TRBJ2-7
TGTGCCAGCAGTGATGAGGGTCCCTCCTACGAGCAGTACTTC CASSDEGPSYEQYF . TRBV6-1 . TRBJ2-7
TGTGCCAGCAGTGCCTATCGGGACACTGAAGCTTTCTTT CASSAYRDTEAFF . TRBV6-4 . TRBJ1-1
TGTGCCAGCAGTCCCCATCGGGACAGCTCCTACGAGCAGTACTTC CASSPHRDSSYEQYF TRBD1 TRBV7-8 . TRBJ2-7
TGCGCCAGCAGCCAGGACACGACCTTATGGGGGGATAATGAAAAACTGTTTTTT CASSQDTTLWGDNEKLFF . TRBV4-3 . TRBJ1-4
TGTGCCAGCAGCCACCACGGACTAGCGTCCCCCCTGGATACGCAGTATTTT CASSHHGLASPLDTQYF TRBD2 TRBV14 . TRBJ2-3
TGTGCCAGCAGCGAGGACAACTACGAGCAGTACTTC CASSEDNYEQYF . TRBV5-4 few TRBJ2-7
TGTGCCAGCAGTGAGCCTAGACGGGGTACTGAAGCTTTCTTT CASSEPRRGTEAFF . TRBV6-1 . TRBJ1-1
TGTGCCAGCAGCACGGGACTAGCGGCTGAAGAGACCCAGTACTTC CASSTGLAAEETQYF TRBD2 TRBV7-2 . TRBJ2-5
TGTGCCAGCAGTTACCGTACAGGGCTGGTTCAGCCCCAGCATTTT CASSYRTGLVQPQHF . TRBV6-6 . TRBJ1-5
TGTGCCAGCAGTGAAGCGGGCAGGGATGGCTACACCTTC CASSEAGRDGYTF . TRBV6-1 . TRBJ1-2
TGTGCCAGCAGTACCCGGGACAGACCATACGAGCAGTACTTC CASSTRDRPYEQYF TRBD1 TRBV27 . TRBJ2-7
TGCGCCAGCAGCTTGGAACTAGCGGGAGTTGGTGAGCAGTTCTTC CASSLELAGVGEQFF TRBD2 TRBV5-1 . TRBJ2-1
TGTGCCAGCAGCTTAGGTACGGGAGGGAGGCACAATGAGCAGTTCTTC CASSLGTGGRHNEQFF TRBD2 TRBV11-3 . TRBJ2-1
TGTGCCAGCAGTACTAACTACGAGCAGTACTTC CASSTNYEQYF . TRBV27 few TRBJ2-7
TGTGCCAGCAGCCCTATCGGAGGGAACACAGATACGCAGTATTTT CASSPIGGNTDTQYF . TRBV7-9 . TRBJ2-3
TGTGCCAGCAGCTTGGGTTGGGGGCGAGGTGAAGCTTTCTTT CASSLGWGRGEAFF . TRBV5-6 few TRBJ1-1
TGTGCCAGCAGTGACACAGGACAGTCCCTTAGCAATCAGCCCCAGCATTTT CASSDTGQSLSNQPQHF . TRBV6-1 few TRBJ1-5
TGTGCCAGCAGTGCCGGGACATTGGTTGGCGGCAATCAGCCCCAGCATTTT CASSAGTLVGGNQPQHF . TRBV6-1 . TRBJ1-5
TGTGCCAGCAGTTTAGGAACCGGGACAGCCAATGGCTACACCTTC CASSLGTGTANGYTF TRBD1 TRBV28 . TRBJ1-2
TGTGCCAGCAGACAATTATGGCCCAGGGACTCTGGGGCCAACGTCCTGACTTTC CASRQLWPRDSGANVLTF . TRBV7-9 . TRBJ2-6
TGTGCCAGCACCCCGGGACAGGGTGGGTACGAGCAGTACTTC CASTPGQGGYEQYF TRBD1 TRBV6-5 . TRBJ2-7
TGTGCCAGCAGCCCACACAGGGTTTTGGGCACTGAAGCTTTCTTT CASSPHRVLGTEAFF . TRBV9 . TRBJ1-1
TGTGCCAGCAGCTTAGGACTAGCGGGAGGGCCTAAGACCCAGTACTTC CASSLGLAGGPKTQYF TRBD2 TRBV7-9 . TRBJ2-5
TGTGCCAGCAGTGTCCGGGACAGGATGTTCATTTCTGGGGCCAACGTCCTGACTTTC CASSVRDRMFISGANVLTF TRBD1 TRBV2 . TRBJ2-6
TGTGCCAGCAGCTTAGCGGGGCAAGGGGAAAAGGGTGAAGCTTTCTTT CASSLAGQGEKGEAFF . TRBV7-9 few TRBJ1-1
TGCGCCAGCAGCTTGGGGGGCGGGACAGGAGGCTACGAGCAGTACTTC CASSLGGGTGGYEQYF TRBD1 TRBV5-1 . TRBJ2-7
TGTGCCAGCAGTTTAGACAGGGGGGCTGTTTTATACGAGCAGTACTTC CASSLDRGAVLYEQYF TRBD1 TRBV28 . TRBJ2-7
TGTGCCAGCAGCCTCTGGCGCGGGACTAGCGGGAAAGAGACCCAGTACTTC CASSLWRGTSGKETQYF TRBD2 TRBV5-4 . TRBJ2-5
TGTGCCAGCAGCATGGCTGGCGGTAACTATGGCTACCCCTTC CASSMAGGNYGYPF . TRBV6-1 . TRBJ1-2
TGTGCCAGCAGTCGACAGTTTTTAGGGGTTAGCAATCAGCCCCAGCATTTT CASSRQFLGVSNQPQHF . TRBV28 . TRBJ1-5
TGTGCCAGCAGTTCCAGCGGGGGCGCGGGCCATCAGCCCCAGCATTTT CASSSSGGAGHQPQHF . TRBV7-9 . TRBJ1-5
TGTGCCAGCAGGCCGGGACAGGGGTCTGAAGCTTTCTTT CASRPGQGSEAFF TRBD1 TRBV5-5 . TRBJ1-1
TGTGCCAGCAGCCAACTAGCGGGCGCGACCACCCAATCCTACGAGCAGTACTTC CASSQLAGATTQSYEQYF TRBD2 TRBV4-2 . TRBJ2-7
TGTGCCAGCTCACCACTTGGCGGGAGGACCACCTACGAGCAGTACTTC CASSPLGGRTTYEQYF TRBD2 TRBV18 . TRBJ2-7
TGTGCCAGCAGCCAAAACAATCAGCCCCAGCATTTT CASSQNNQPQHF . TRBV7-2 . TRBJ1-5
TGTGCCAGTAGTACCAGGACAGGGATATTCGGCAATCAGCCCCAGCATTTT CASSTRTGIFGNQPQHF TRBD1 TRBV19 . TRBJ1-5
TGCGCCAGCAGTGGCGGGGGTGGTACGCAGTATTTT CASSGGGGTQYF TRBD2 TRBV10-1 . TRBJ2-3
TGTGCCAGCAGCGGACCTTGGGGCGCGAACACCGGGGAGCTGTTTTTT CASSGPWGANTGELFF . TRBV9 . TRBJ2-2
TGTGCCAGCAAAAGATCCAGGGAGGGCAAAAACTATGGCTACACCTTC CASKRSREGKNYGYTF . TRBV2 . TRBJ1-2
TGTGCCAGCAGCCCCGGGACAGGGAGTAGCGGGAGAGGCCAGCAGTACTTC CASSPGTGSSGRGQQYF . TRBV5-6 few TRBJ2-7
TGTGCCAGCAGCGTAGACAGGGCTACAAGGGATGAGCAGTTCTTC CASSVDRATRDEQFF . TRBV9 . TRBJ2-1
. CASSTSGGSNTEAFF . TRBV27 . TRBJ1-1
TGTGCCAGCAGCTCCCTGGGGCAAAATTTCTACGAGCAGTACTTC CASSSLGQNFYEQYF . TRBV6-4 . TRBJ2-7
TGTGCCAGCAGTGGGACAGACTACGAGCAGTACTTC CASSGTDYEQYF . TRBV2 . TRBJ2-7
TGTGCCAGCAGTACTCAGACAGGGTTTGGCACTGAAGCTTTCTTT CASSTQTGFGTEAFF TRBD1 TRBV27 . TRBJ1-1